A single sample is the source of the 8 T cell receptor beta chains below, sequenced in a study of T cell responses to AZD1222 COVID-19 vaccine. The table came from immunoSEQ multiplex PCR; TCRdb's copy has only in-frame clones and leaves some out. The repertoire consists of under 200,000 clones, with roughly 90% occurring once and the leading ten covering approximately 5.7%. Sequenced material: peripheral blood, taken on day 0 of AZD1222 vaccination. The receptor set was obtained from an adult in good health.

This chain uses TRBV6-5 with TRBJ2-7; D is possibly TRBD1 (6 bases). V lost 7 bases, J lost 1 base, and 17 bases lay in between. Germline V gene data show CDR1 as MNHEY and CDR2 as SVGAGI. The CDR3 is made up of 15 amino acids. CDR3 loop: CASKKRQDPSYEQYF. Here the CDR3 DNA reads TGTGCCAGCAAGAAAAGACAGGATCCTTCCTACGAGCAGTACTTC.

This chain uses TRBV3-1 (or the pseudogene TRBV3-2) with TRBJ2-3; 13 bases fit TRBD2. The CDR3 runs 16 residues. The ends lost 2 bases at V and 11 bases at J; junction bases unmatched: 10. CDR1 is LGHDT, CDR2 YNNKEL, per germline (reference sequence). The CDR3 sequence is CASSQWVGLAGQVQYF. The DNA for the CDR3 is TGTGCCAGCAGCCAATGGGTGGGACTAGCGGGGCAGGTGCAGTATTTT.

This rearrangement joins TRBV29-1 to TRBJ1-3; 8 bases fit TRBD1. CDR3 size: 15 residues. J was trimmed by 0 bases and V by 7 bases; bases with no gene match: 8. Germline CDR1 and CDR2: SQVTM and ANQGSEA. CDR3 sequence: CSAVDRAFSGNTIYF. Written as DNA, the CDR3 is TGCAGCGCTGTGGACAGGGCCTTCTCTGGAAACACCATATATTTT.

V is TRBV4-1 and J is TRBJ1-1; D not resolved. The germline V gene has CDR1 MGHRA and CDR2 YSYEKL. This CDR3 contains 13 residues. V dropped 1 base and J dropped 1 base, with 4 bases sitting between them. CDR3 in DNA: TGCGCCAGCAGCCAAGTCGAGAACACTGAAGCTTTCTTT. Protein: CASSQVENTEAFF.

The chain employs TRBV9 and TRBJ2-1, with 12 bases aligning to TRBD2. Germline V lookup: CDR1 SGDLS, CDR2 YYNGEE. CDR3 length equals 16 residues. After removal of 3 bases from V and 9 bases from J, the junction contained 10 bases not matched to a gene. Written as DNA, the CDR3 is TGTGCCAGCAGCGGCCCAGGGACTAGCGGGTACGTTGAGCAGTTCTTC. As protein: CASSGPGTSGYVEQFF.

This clone was found once. This chain uses TRBV6-5 with TRBJ2-1; perhaps TRBD1 as D (6 bases). V was clipped by 7 bases and J by 6 bases, with 10 bases between them. The CDR3 runs to 12 residues. Germline assignment: CDR1 MNHEY and CDR2 SVGAGI. The CDR3 is CASNEQGNEQFF. CDR3 DNA: TGTGCCAGCAACGAACAGGGCAATGAGCAGTTCTTC.

The chain recombines TRBV19 with TRBJ1-5; 7 bases align to TRBD1. The CDR3 totals 14 residues. Losses at the gene ends were 3 bases for V and 4 bases for J; bases not matched to a gene: 3. Germline V gene data show CDR1 as LNHDA and CDR2 as SQIVND (reference sequence). The CDR3: CASSIRQGNQPQHF. Written as DNA, the CDR3 is TGTGCCAGTAGTATCCGACAGGGTAATCAGCCCCAGCATTTT.

The chain carries TRBV18 and TRBJ1-5, with D possibly TRBD1 on 5 matching bases. V dropped 6 bases and J dropped 0 bases, with 15 bases sitting between them. CDR1 and CDR2 from the germline V gene are KGHSH and LQKENI. The CDR3 length is 16 residues. The CDR3 DNA is TGTGCCAGCTCTGGGACGGTACTCTATAGCAATCAGCCCCAGCATTTT. This sequence encodes CASSGTVLYSNQPQHF.